Reported below is one T cell receptor (beta chain). This CDR3 contains 14 residues. Germline assignment: CDR1 GTSNPN and CDR2 SVGIG (reference sequence). Trimming left V 4 bases short and J 5 bases short, with 17 bases between. Original data processing: Reference gene primer amplification gave estimated nucleated cell counts. Clones were sequenced by immunoSEQ multiplex PCR, and TCRdb holds only the in-frame ones, with some missing. V and J calls and clone size follow that table, whereas D and trimming were derived from the DNA. The table has a few hundred thousand clones, 85% to 90% seen once; the top ten hold 3% to 4.5%. This sample is part of a study of blood T cell repertoires in COVID-19. The overall study: Acute-phase and convalescent COVID-19 samples originated in the United States, Italy and Spain. From T cells, B-cell-depleted T cells, or PBMCs came the material, which was cDNA or gDNA.

The TCR sequence derives from a woman between 40 and 50 years old with acute or convalescent COVID-19. V and J are TRBV30 and TRBJ1-2; perhaps TRBD1 as D (5 bases). The sample comprised peripheral blood. This CDR3 is CAWNPTGGAYGYTF. CDR3 sequence (DNA): TGTGCCTGGAATCCAACCGGAGGGGCTTATGGCTACACCTTC. Filled out from reference TRBV30 and TRBJ1-2, the complete variable domain reads SQTIHQWPATLVQPVGSPLSLECTVEGTSNPNLYWYRQAAGRGLQLLFYSVGIGQISSEVPQNLSASRPQDRQFILSSKKLLLSDSGFYLCAWNPTGGAYGYTFGSGTRLTVV.